The sequence of this T cell receptor (beta chain) was determined in a study of siplizumab effects on memory and regulatory T cells. Findings of the study overall: Controls showed an average of approximately 27% Treg-derived mappable alloreactive CD4+ clones, while siplizumab showed around 70%.

Repertoires were generated with immunoSEQ multiplex PCR, while TCRdb's copy carries only in-frame clones and drops some. Here the sample spans some 120,000 clones, 94% being singletons. A note on this clone: The antigen remains undetermined.

The source of this sequence is a human donor in good health. The sequencing sample was made of non-Treg CD4+ T cells sorted from blood.

The CDR3 nucleotides are TGTGCCAGCTCACCGGGACCCAACAATGAGCAGTTCTTC. Amino acids: CASSPGPNNEQFF. The chain employs TRBV18 and TRBJ2-1; D may match TRBD1 or TRBD2 (5 bases each). The CDR3 totals 13 residues. Germline V CDR1 and CDR2: KGHSH, LQKENI. Trimming stripped 3 bases from V and 5 bases from J, with 8 bases between.